This T cell receptor beta chain was sequenced for a study of cytomegalovirus exposure and HLA in healthy donors. PCR employed 60 Vbeta and 13 Jbeta primers. TCRdb keeps only in-frame clones here, not all; method: immunoSEQ multiplex PCR. The sample records under 200,000 clones, about 78% being singletons. The CDR3 runs to 19 residues. CDR1 and CDR2 from the germline V gene are LGHNA and YSLEER. V was trimmed by 1 base and J by 1 base, leaving 20 bases between them. The sequenced sample was PBMCs. This TCR was sampled from a man aged 55 to 70 in good health and CMV-seronegative. The chain couples TRBV4-3 to TRBJ1-5, with D possibly being TRBD1 (6 bases). CDR3 amino acids: CASSQVSTTGKGSNQPQHF. In DNA, the CDR3 is TGCGCCAGCAGCCAAGTAAGTACAACAGGGAAAGGAAGCAATCAGCCCCAGCATTTT.